This T cell receptor beta chain was documented in a study of blood T cell repertoires in COVID-19. Whole-study context: COVID-19 samples collected from the United States, Italy and Spain covered acute and convalescent phases. Nucleic acid was either cDNA or gDNA, and it came from T cells, B-cell-depleted T cells, or PBMCs.

The ends were cut back, 0 bases at V and 0 bases at J, with 9 bases in the middle. CDR3 length equals 16 residues. The V gene's germline CDR1 is SGHDT and CDR2 YYEEEE. Original processing methods: By means of reference gene primer amplification, nucleated cell counts were estimated. Sequencing used immunoSEQ multiplex PCR; TCRdb keeps in-frame clones, though not all of them. That table furnishes V, J and clone size, whereas the DNA furnished D and trimming. Among some 170,000 clones listed, around 85% were seen once. This TCR was recovered from a man aged 55 to 70 with active or convalescent COVID-19. V and J are TRBV5-6 and TRBJ2-2; TRBD2 is a possible D gene (6 bases). The source material was peripheral blood. Here the CDR3 reads CASSLVSGANTGELFF. The DNA for the CDR3 is TGTGCCAGCAGCTTGGTCTCGGGAGCGAACACCGGGGAGCTGTTTTTT.